One T cell receptor (beta chain) is described in this entry. No antigen is known for it. The sample belongs to a study of graft-versus-host responses after intestinal transplantation. Study-wide results and caveats: Peak GvH clone levels in circulation were associated with early post-transplant HvG declines. High graft-versus-host to host-versus-graft clonal ratios were found in allografts of patients who had graft-donor T cell macrochimerism. Recipient marrow showed GvH clones, some seen first in ileum or blood.

Generated by immunoSEQ multiplex PCR, the TCRdb table keeps only in-frame clones and is missing some. The top ten hold roughly 17% of the sample, which has about 10,000 clones, 90% to 95% seen once. Post-transplant marrow derived from the posterior iliac crest or another site. This TCR derives from a human patient who received an intestinal transplant, so some T cells may come from the graft donor. The sample in question was bone marrow, obtained about 500 days after intestinal transplantation.

The CDR3 region is CASSQERSTYEQYF. The CDR3, as DNA: TGTGCCAGCAGCCAAGAGAGAAGTACCTACGAGCAGTACTTC. The V gene is TRBV4-2, the J gene TRBJ2-7, with no clear D. Deletions cut 0 bases from V and 2 bases from J, with 8 bases between. Germline V gene lookup returns CDR1 LGHNA and CDR2 YNFKEQ. The CDR3 runs 14 residues.